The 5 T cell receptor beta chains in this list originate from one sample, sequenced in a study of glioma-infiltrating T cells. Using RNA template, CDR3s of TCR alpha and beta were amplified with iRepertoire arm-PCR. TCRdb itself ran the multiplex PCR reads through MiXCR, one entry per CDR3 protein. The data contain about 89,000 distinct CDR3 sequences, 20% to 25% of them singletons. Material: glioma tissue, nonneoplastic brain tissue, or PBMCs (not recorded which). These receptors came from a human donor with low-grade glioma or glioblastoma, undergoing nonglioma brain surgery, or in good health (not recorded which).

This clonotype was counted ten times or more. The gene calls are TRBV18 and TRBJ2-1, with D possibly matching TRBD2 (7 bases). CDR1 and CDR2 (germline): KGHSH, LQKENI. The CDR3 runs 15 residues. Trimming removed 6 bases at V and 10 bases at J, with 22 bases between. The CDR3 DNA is TGTGCCAGCTCTCCGGGGGGCTCCGGCCGCGTCGAGCAGTTCTTC. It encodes CASSPGGSGRVEQFF.

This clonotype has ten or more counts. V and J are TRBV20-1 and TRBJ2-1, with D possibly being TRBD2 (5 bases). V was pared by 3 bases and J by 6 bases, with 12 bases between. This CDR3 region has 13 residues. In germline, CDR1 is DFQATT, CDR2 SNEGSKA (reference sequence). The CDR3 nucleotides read TGCAGTGCTAGCGTTAGCGCAAGCAATGAGCAGTTCTTC. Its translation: CSASVSASNEQFF.

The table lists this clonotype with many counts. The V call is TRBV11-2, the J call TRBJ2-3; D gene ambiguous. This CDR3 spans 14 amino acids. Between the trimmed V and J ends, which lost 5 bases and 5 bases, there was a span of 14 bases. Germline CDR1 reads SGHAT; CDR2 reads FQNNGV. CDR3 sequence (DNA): TGTGCCAGCAGCCCGATGACATCTAGAGATACGCAGTATTTT. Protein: CASSPMTSRDTQYF.

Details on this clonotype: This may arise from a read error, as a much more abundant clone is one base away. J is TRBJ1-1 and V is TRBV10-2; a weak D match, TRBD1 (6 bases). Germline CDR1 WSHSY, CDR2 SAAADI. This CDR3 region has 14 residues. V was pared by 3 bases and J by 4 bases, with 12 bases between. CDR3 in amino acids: CASSDPRGATEAFF. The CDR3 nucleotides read TGCGCCAGCAGTGATCCGAGGGGGGCCACTGAAGCTTTCTTT.

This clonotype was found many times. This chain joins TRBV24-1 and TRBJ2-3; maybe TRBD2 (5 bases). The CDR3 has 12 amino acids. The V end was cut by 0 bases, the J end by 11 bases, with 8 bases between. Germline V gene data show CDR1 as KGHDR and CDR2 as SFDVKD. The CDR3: CATSDLTGKQYF. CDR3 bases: TGTGCCACCAGTGATTTGACGGGGAAGCAGTATTTT.